Shown below are 13 T cell receptor beta chains from a single sample sequenced in a study of cytomegalovirus exposure and HLA in healthy donors. The PCR ran on 60 Vbeta and 13 Jbeta primers. Method: immunoSEQ multiplex PCR; TCRdb's copy keeps in-frame clones and lacks some. The sample records some 65,000 clones, roughly 60% being singletons. Sequenced input: PBMCs. All receptors come from a young man in good health and CMV-seronegative.

The chain recombines TRBV5-1 with TRBJ2-1, with D possibly matching TRBD2 (5 bases). Trimming removed 2 bases at V and 9 bases at J, with 6 bases between. The CDR3 consists of 11 residues. CDR1 and CDR2 (germline): SGHRS, YFSETQ. The CDR3 loop is CASSFGGEQFF. The CDR3 bases are TGCGCCAGCAGCTTCGGAGGTGAGCAGTTCTTC.

This clone has just one count. This chain uses TRBV6-5 with TRBJ2-7; D ambiguous. This CDR3 comprises 15 residues. The V end was cut by 2 bases, the J end by 2 bases, with 13 bases between. Germline V gene data show CDR1 as MNHEY and CDR2 as SVGAGI. CDR3 in amino acids: CASSYTRFITYEQYF. The CDR3 DNA sequence: TGTGCCAGCAGTTACACTCGGTTCATTACCTACGAGCAGTACTTC.

This clone was observed once. This rearrangement joins TRBV30 to TRBJ1-1, with TRBD1 as a possible D gene (6 bases). The CDR3 contains 13 residues. The germline CDR1 and CDR2 sequences are GTSNPN and SVGIG (reference sequence). The V gene lost 3 bases and the J gene lost 1 base, with 9 bases spanning the gap. The CDR3 sequence is CAWRDSRNTEAFF. CDR3 nucleotides: TGTGCCTGGAGGGACAGCCGGAACACTGAAGCTTTCTTT.

V gene TRBV7-9 combines with J gene TRBJ2-7; 8 bases are a match to TRBD1. Germline assignment: CDR1 SEHNR and CDR2 FQNEAQ (reference sequence). The CDR3 consists of 13 residues. The V gene end was trimmed by 5 bases and the J gene end by 3 bases; junction bases not matched to a gene: 3. The CDR3 DNA is TGTGCCAGCAGCCCTGGGACAGGCTACGAGCAGTACTTC. Translating it yields CASSPGTGYEQYF.

The chain is built from TRBV5-1 and TRBJ1-2, with TRBD1 identical over 9 bases. Germline V gene sequence: CDR1 SGHRS, CDR2 YFSETQ. V gave up 2 bases and J gave up 4 bases; unmatched junction bases: 6. The CDR3 sequence is 15 residues long. Here the CDR3 reads CASSFRTGGGYGYTF. CDR3 nucleotides: TGCGCCAGCAGCTTCCGAACAGGGGGCGGCTATGGCTACACCTTC.

There are a few counts of this clone. The CDR3 is CASSLGDRELTEAFF. CDR3 bases: TGTGCCAGCAGCTTGGGGGACAGGGAGCTCACTGAAGCTTTCTTT. The chain is built from TRBV5-6 and TRBJ1-1, with 9 bases identical to TRBD1. Germline CDR1 reads SGHDT; CDR2 reads YYEEEE. The V segment lost 0 bases and the J segment 4 bases; nucleotides outside the gene matches: 4. The CDR3 has 15 amino acids.

This clone has just one count. As DNA, the CDR3 is TGTGCCAGCAGGCTGACTAGCGGGGGAGGAAATACGCAGTATTTT. This sequence encodes CASRLTSGGGNTQYF. The J gene is TRBJ2-3, the V gene TRBV2; the match to TRBD2 covers 12 bases. The junction had 8 bases not matched to a gene; V was cut back by 6 bases and J by 7 bases. The CDR3 has 15 amino acids. CDR1 is SNHLY and CDR2 is FYNNEI in the germline V gene.

The chain combines TRBV5-1 with TRBJ1-1; TRBD1 matches 11 bases. Germline assignment: CDR1 SGHRS and CDR2 YFSETQ. The CDR3 extends over 13 amino acids. Trimming cost V 7 bases and J 4 bases; bases outside gene matches: 3. The CDR3 here is CASSGTGGTEAFF. In DNA, the CDR3 is TGCGCCAGCTCCGGGACAGGGGGCACTGAAGCTTTCTTT.

This rearrangement joins TRBV4-2 to TRBJ2-7; tentative D call: TRBD1 (6 bases). Germline CDR1 reads LGHNA; CDR2 reads YNFKEQ. The CDR3 loop spans 15 amino acids. Trimming left V 5 bases short and J 4 bases short, with 18 bases between. The CDR3 nucleotides are TGTGCCAGCAGCAACAACCGGGACACCCCGTACGAGCAGTACTTC. This translates into CASSNNRDTPYEQYF.

This clone was detected a few times. The DNA of the CDR3 is TGTGCCAGCAGCTTTACGGGGGACTATGGCTACACCTTC. This encodes CASSFTGDYGYTF. This chain joins TRBV7-9 and TRBJ1-2; D may be TRBD1 (5 bases). The germline gives CDR1 SEHNR, CDR2 FQNEAQ (reference sequence). CDR3 length equals 13 residues. The V gene lost 3 bases and the J gene lost 3 bases, with 8 bases spanning the gap.

V is TRBV11-2 and J is TRBJ2-7; TRBD1 aligns across 9 bases. The germline gives CDR1 SGHAT, CDR2 FQNNGV. The CDR3 is 14 amino acids. The V gene end was trimmed by 5 bases and the J gene end by 3 bases; junction bases not matched to a gene: 5. CDR3 sequence reads: CASSRGQGNYEQYF. In DNA, the CDR3 is TGTGCCAGCAGCCGGGGACAGGGAAACTACGAGCAGTACTTC.

V is TRBV7-8 and J is TRBJ1-1; 7 bases are shared with TRBD1. The CDR3 runs 14 residues. Germline CDR1 and CDR2: SGHVS and FQNEAQ. The trim removed 0 bases at V and 6 bases at J, leaving 4 bases unmatched. The CDR3 DNA follows: TGTGCCAGCAGCTTAGCACAGGGGAGATCTGAAGCTTTCTTT. Translation gives CASSLAQGRSEAFF.

The V call is TRBV15, the J call TRBJ2-3; 9 nucleotides line up with TRBD2. Germline V gene data show CDR1 as LNHNV and CDR2 as YYDKDF (reference sequence). The V segment lost 0 bases and the J segment 9 bases; nucleotides outside the gene matches: 4. The CDR3 extends over 14 amino acids. The DNA for the CDR3 is TGTGCCACCAGCAGAGACCTAGCGGGGACCACGCAGTATTTT. This encodes CATSRDLAGTTQYF. The full variable domain, rest sourced from reference TRBV15 and TRBJ2-3, is DAMVIQNPRYQVTQFGKPVTLSCSQTLNHNVMYWYQQKSSQAPKLLFHYYDKDFNNEADTPDNFQSRRPNTSFCFLDIRSPGLGDTAMYLCATSRDLAGTTQYFGPGTRLTVL.